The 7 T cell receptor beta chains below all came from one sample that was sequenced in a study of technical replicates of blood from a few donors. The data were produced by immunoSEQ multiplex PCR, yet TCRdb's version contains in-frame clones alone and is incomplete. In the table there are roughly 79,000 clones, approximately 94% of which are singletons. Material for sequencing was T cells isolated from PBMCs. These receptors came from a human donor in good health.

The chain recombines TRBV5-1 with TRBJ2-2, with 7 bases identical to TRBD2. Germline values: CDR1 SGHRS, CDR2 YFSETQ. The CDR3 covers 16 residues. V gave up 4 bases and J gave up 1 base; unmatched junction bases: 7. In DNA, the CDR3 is TGCGCCAGCAGCCCGCGTGGCGGGAGGAACACCGGGGAGCTGTTTTTT. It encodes CASSPRGGRNTGELFF.

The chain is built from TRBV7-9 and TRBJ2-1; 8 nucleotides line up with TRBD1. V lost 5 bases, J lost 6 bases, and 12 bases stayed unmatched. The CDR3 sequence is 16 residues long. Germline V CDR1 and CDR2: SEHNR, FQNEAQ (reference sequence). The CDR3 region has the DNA TGTGCCAGCAGCGGAACGATGACAGGGGAGGCCAATGAGCAGTTCTTC. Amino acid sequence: CASSGTMTGEANEQFF.

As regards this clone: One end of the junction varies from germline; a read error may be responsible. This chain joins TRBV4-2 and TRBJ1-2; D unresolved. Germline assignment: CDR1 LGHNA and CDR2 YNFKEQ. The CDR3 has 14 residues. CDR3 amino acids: CASSQDVSYYGYTF. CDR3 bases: TGTGCCAGCAGCCAAGATGTCAGCTACTACGGCTACACCTTC.

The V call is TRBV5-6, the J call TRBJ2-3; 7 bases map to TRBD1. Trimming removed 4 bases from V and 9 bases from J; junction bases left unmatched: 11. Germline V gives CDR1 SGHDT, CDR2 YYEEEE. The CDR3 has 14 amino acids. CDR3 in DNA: TGTGCCAGCAGCGAAGGGCAGGGGGTTGGGACGCAGTATTTT. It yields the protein CASSEGQGVGTQYF.

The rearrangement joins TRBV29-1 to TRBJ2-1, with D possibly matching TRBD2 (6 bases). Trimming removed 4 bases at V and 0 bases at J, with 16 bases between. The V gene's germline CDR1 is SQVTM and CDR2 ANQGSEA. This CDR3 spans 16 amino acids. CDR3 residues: CSVVTLRGSSYNEQFF. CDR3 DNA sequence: TGCAGCGTTGTAACTTTGCGGGGAAGCTCCTACAATGAGCAGTTCTTC.

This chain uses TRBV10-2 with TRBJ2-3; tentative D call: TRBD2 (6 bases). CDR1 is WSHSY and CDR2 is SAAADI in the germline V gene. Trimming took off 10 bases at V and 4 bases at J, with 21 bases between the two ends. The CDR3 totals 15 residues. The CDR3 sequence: CAIGRSVKASDTQYF. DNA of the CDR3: TGCGCCATAGGGAGGTCCGTTAAGGCTTCAGATACGCAGTATTTT.

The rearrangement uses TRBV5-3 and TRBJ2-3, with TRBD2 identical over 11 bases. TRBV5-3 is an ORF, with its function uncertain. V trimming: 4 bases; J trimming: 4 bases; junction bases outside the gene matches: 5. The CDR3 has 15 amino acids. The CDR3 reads CARSRQGLAADTQYF. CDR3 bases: TGTGCCAGAAGCCGCCAGGGACTAGCGGCAGATACGCAGTATTTT.